This T cell receptor beta chain was sequenced in a study of identical twins. The germline gives CDR1 SGHRS, CDR2 YFSETQ. There are 14 residues in the CDR3. From the 5' RACE reads, TCRdb called clonotypes with MiXCR, one entry per CDR3 protein. Of 1.5 million to 2 million distinct CDR3 sequences listed, about 32% are singletons. This clonotype was obtained from a newborn girl in good health. The chain links TRBV5-1 to TRBJ2-1; TRBD2 agrees at 8 bases. With the DNA end fitting TRBJ2-7 better, the J assignment may be wrong. Sequences were obtained from cord blood. As DNA, the CDR3 is TGCGCCAGCAGCTTGGCGGGGGGGCCTCGAGGGCAGTACTTC. This gives the protein CASSLAGGPRGQYF.